This T cell receptor (beta chain) was observed in a study of T cell responses to AZD1222 COVID-19 vaccine. Regarding the study as a whole: Donors, mostly white British, included more females; clonal diversity was possibly underestimated. A rise in Spike-specific TCR breadth and depth followed two AZD1222 doses.

This CDR3 has 14 amino acids. The V end was cut by 9 bases, the J end by 4 bases, with 19 bases between. The germline V gene has CDR1 MNHEY and CDR2 SVGAGI. This clone was counted a single time. Its target is unknown. Clones were read by immunoSEQ multiplex PCR, and TCRdb kept only the in-frame ones, dropping some. The sample holds 130,000 to 150,000 clones, over 85% seen once. The source of this sequence is an adult in good health. The sample here was peripheral blood, taken on day 0 of AZD1222 vaccination. The chain joins TRBV6-5 to TRBJ2-7; D might be TRBD1 or TRBD2, each matching 5 bases. The CDR3 reads CASSPGPRLYEQYF. For the CDR3, the DNA is TGTGCCAGTTCTCCGGGACCACGACTATACGAGCAGTACTTC.